This T cell receptor beta chain was profiled in a study of T cell responses to AZD1222 COVID-19 vaccine. Broader study findings: There were repertoire samples only from the period after the peak T cell response.

To note about this clone: Its antigen is not known.

Method: immunoSEQ multiplex PCR; TCRdb's copy keeps in-frame clones and lacks some. The table lists about 87,000 clones, roughly 88% of them singletons. Germline CDR1 is SGHAT and CDR2 is FQNNGV. This CDR3 spans 15 amino acids. V trimming: 0 bases; J trimming: 5 bases; junction bases outside the gene matches: 5. The sample consisted of peripheral blood, taken on day 0 of AZD1222 vaccination. The clonotype originates from an adult in good health. The rearrangement links TRBV11-2 to TRBJ2-5, with 8 bases identical to TRBD2. CDR3 sequence reads: CASSLDLRGVETQYF. In DNA form, the CDR3 reads TGTGCCAGCAGCTTAGACTTGCGGGGGGTTGAGACCCAGTACTTC.